Listed here are 2 T cell receptor beta chains from one sample, sequenced in a study of T-cell reconstitution after alpha-beta-depleted transplantation in children. Unique molecular identifiers were incorporated into the prepared TCRbeta library. TCRdb passed the PCR reads through MiXCR, listing each CDR3 protein once. The sample has approximately 290,000 distinct CDR3 sequences, roughly 12% seen once. The source was peripheral blood, collected 180 days after TCRalphabeta/CD19-depleted stem cell transplant. The receptors were sampled from a male patient under 10 years old who had a stem cell transplant for chronic granulomatous disease, so the T cells may come from the graft donor.

This clonotype came up many times. The chain couples TRBV12-3 or TRBV12-4 to TRBJ1-6; perhaps TRBD1 as D (6 bases). The length of the CDR3 is 13 residues. V lost 3 bases to trimming and J lost 13 bases, with 13 bases between them. CDR3 amino acids: CASSFQGRRPLHF. CDR3 coding DNA: TGTGCCAGCAGTTTCCAGGGGCGTCGGCCCCTCCACTTT.

This clonotype was seen many times. V and J are TRBV5-1 and TRBJ2-2, with 8 bases that match TRBD2. The CDR3 spans 17 residues. Losses at the gene ends were 3 bases for V and 1 base for J; bases not matched to a gene: 8. Looked up from germline, CDR1 is SGHRS and CDR2 is YFSETQ. The CDR3 DNA sequence: TGCGCCAGCAGCTCCCTTGGCGGGAGGCTGAACACCGGGGAGCTGTTTTTT. This sequence encodes CASSSLGGRLNTGELFF.